The clone carrying this T cell receptor beta chain is a singleton in its sample. In the study's own analysis: How many nucleated cells were present was estimated from reference gene primer amplification. The repertoire was sequenced with immunoSEQ multiplex PCR; TCRdb's copy has only in-frame clones and lacks some. V and J calls and clone size are as listed in that table; D and trimming were resolved from the DNA. This sample carries over 130,000 clones, about nine tenths of them seen once, and the ten largest clones take around 28%. These data are taken from a study of blood T cell repertoires in COVID-19. Background on the study: The study drew acute and convalescent COVID-19 samples from the United States, Italy and Spain. The analysed material was cDNA or gDNA that came from T cells, B-cell-depleted T cells, or PBMCs.

CDR1 and CDR2 (germline): SNHLY, FYNNEI. This CDR3 has 12 amino acids. V lost 2 bases and J lost 3, with 5 bases in between. This chain connects TRBV2 to TRBJ2-7; TRBD1 might be the D (5 bases). The sample comprised peripheral blood. This receptor was identified in a human donor in a cohort sampled during active COVID-19. In nucleotides, the CDR3 is TGTGCCAGCAGTGAACAGGGCTACGAGCAGTACTTC. The encoded protein is CASSEQGYEQYF.